Listed below are T cell receptor beta chains from one sample, sequenced in a study of blood T cells in healthy people across ages. One entry per CDR3 protein, called by TCRdb with MiXCR from the 5' RACE reads. The repertoire holds over 300,000 distinct CDR3 sequences, with approximately 52% as singletons. The sequenced material came from blood. Receptors originate from a man aged 55 to 69 in good health. Both conserved end residues are part of each CDR3. A D gene is named only where the DNA matches it firmly. Clone size is not always given. Where it is, it says once, few, many or a class for expanded clones.

>TRBJ1-2|TRBV7-2|.|.
TGTGCCAGCAGCCGGCAAAACGTGCCTAACTATGGCTACACCTTC
CASSRQNVPNYGYTF
>TRBJ2-1|TRBV11-1|.|few
TGTGCCAGCAGCTTAGGGAGGGGGGGAAGCAATGAGCAGTTCTTC
CASSLGRGGSNEQFF
>TRBJ1-2|TRBV6-1|.|few
TGTGCCAGCAGTGAACTAGGGCGAAGCGGCTACACCTTC
CASSELGRSGYTF
>TRBJ2-1|TRBV7-2|.|.
TGTGCCAGCACTGTGGACGCCACGTACAATGAGCAGTTCTTC
CASTVDATYNEQFF
>TRBJ2-7|TRBV6-5|TRBD1|.
TGTGCCAGCAGTGGTACAGGGGAATACGAGCAGTACTTC
CASSGTGEYEQYF
>TRBJ2-4|TRBV20-1|TRBD2|.
TGCAGTGCTAGCAACAACCCTAGGGCTAGCGGGTACTTC
CSASNNPRASGYF
>TRBJ2-5|TRBV20-1|TRBD2|.
TGCAGTGTTCCGGGACTAGCGGGATTAAGTGAGACCCAGTACTTC
CSVPGLAGLSETQYF
>TRBJ2-3|TRBV29-1|.|few
TGCAGCGTTGAAGGATTCCGAAGGGCTGAAAGCTTACCAGATACGCAGTATTTT
CSVEGFRRAESLPDTQYF
>TRBJ1-2|TRBV2|TRBD1|.
TGTGCCAGCCAGGACACAGGGGGCCGTGGCTACACCTTC
CASQDTGGRGYTF
>TRBJ2-7|TRBV4-2|.|many
TGTGCCAGCAGCCAAGAACGCCAGGTGGGCGAGCAGTACTTC
CASSQERQVGEQYF
>TRBJ1-1|TRBV28|.|.
TGTGCCAGCAGTCGAGACGGGAGCCTTGAAGCTTTCTTT
CASSRDGSLEAFF
>TRBJ2-7|TRBV29-1|.|few
TGCAGCGTTGGCATCTCCTACGAGCAGTACTTC
CSVGISYEQYF
>TRBJ2-1|TRBV21-1|.|.
TGTGCCAGCAGCCTAGCGGGAAAGTATGAGCAGTTCTTC
CASSLAGKYEQFF
>TRBJ2-7|TRBV6-5|.|few
TGTGCCAGCAGTTACGATACTGGGGGGCGATTTTACGAGCAGTACTTC
CASSYDTGGRFYEQYF
>TRBJ2-7|TRBV11-2|.|many
TGTGCCAGCAGCTCCCTTGCGAGGCTGGGACCCCTATCCTACGAGCAGTACTTC
CASSSLARLGPLSYEQYF
>TRBJ1-2|TRBV4-3|.|once
TGCGCCAGCGCTATCGGACGGTCCGAGGCCTATGGCTACACCTTC
CASAIGRSEAYGYTF
>TRBJ2-3|TRBV20-1|.|.
TGCAGTGCTATGGCGGCAGGCCGCACAGATACGCAGTATTTT
CSAMAAGRTDTQYF
>TRBJ1-2|TRBV29-1|.|few
TGCAGCGTCACTCAAACCGCAGGTTCTGATGGCTACACCTTC
CSVTQTAGSDGYTF
>TRBJ1-4|TRBV12-3/TRBV12-4|.|.
TGTGCCAGCAGTTTCCACAGGGCTCATGAAAAACTGTTTTTT
CASSFHRAHEKLFF
>TRBJ2-6|TRBV3-1|.|many
TGTGCCAGCAGCCAAGAACGGGCAGCTGGGGCCAACGTCCTGACTTTC
CASSQERAAGANVLTF
>TRBJ2-7|TRBV7-2|.|.
TGTGTCAGCAGCACAACTCGGAGCTCCTACGAGCAGTACTTC
CVSSTTRSSYEQYF
>TRBJ2-7|TRBV7-3|.|.
TGTGCCAGCAGCGTGAACCCCTCCTACGAGCAGTACTTC
CASSVNPSYEQYF
>TRBJ2-5|TRBV4-3|.|.
TGCGCCAGCAGCCAAGACCCCCAGGCAGGGGAGACCCAGTACTTC
CASSQDPQAGETQYF
>TRBJ2-7|TRBV20-1|.|few
TGCAGTGCTAGAAACGGGGGGCTTCCCTACGAGCAGTACTTC
CSARNGGLPYEQYF
>TRBJ2-3|TRBV24-1|.|.
TGTGCTACCAGCCCCGGGCAGGGTGCGAATACGCAGTATTTT
CATSPGQGANTQYF
>TRBJ2-1|TRBV6-2/TRBV6-3|TRBD2|.
TGTGCCAGCATCACAAAGAGGGGTAGCGGGAGGTCCTACAATGAGCAGTTCTTC
CASITKRGSGRSYNEQFF
>TRBJ2-7|TRBV25-1|.|few
TGTGCCAGCAGTGAAGGACAGAGTTTCTCCTACGAGCAGTACTTC
CASSEGQSFSYEQYF
>TRBJ2-1|TRBV11-1|.|.
TGTGCCGGCAGCATAGACGGGGGCTCCTACAATGAGCAGTTCTTC
CAGSIDGGSYNEQFF
>TRBJ1-3|TRBV6-1|.|.
TGTGCCAGCAGCAGTGCCGCCGGGGGCCCCGACTCTGGAAACACCATATATTTT
CASSSAAGGPDSGNTIYF
>TRBJ2-7|TRBV20-1|TRBD2|.
TGCAGTGCTAGTCAGCGGGAGGACGAGCAGTACTTC
CSASQREDEQYF
>TRBJ2-1|TRBV5-1|.|.
TGCGCCAGCAGCTCCCAGGGCGGCTCAAGCTCCTACAATGAGCAGTTCTTC
CASSSQGGSSSYNEQFF
>TRBJ2-5|TRBV28|TRBD2|few
TGTGCCAGCAGCCGACTAGCGGGAGATAGGACCCAGTACTTC
CASSRLAGDRTQYF
>TRBJ1-2|TRBV29-1|.|many
TGCAGCGTTGAAGGAGCGAGGGGAAGGGATGGCTACACCTTC
CSVEGARGRDGYTF
>TRBJ2-7|TRBV28|TRBD2|.
TGTGCCAGCAGTCCGCGGACTAGCCACAACGAGCAGTACTTC
CASSPRTSHNEQYF
>TRBJ2-5|TRBV20-1|TRBD2|.
TGCAGTGCTAGGGGTAGCGGGGGTCCCATGACCCAGTACTTC
CSARGSGGPMTQYF
>TRBJ2-5|TRBV29-1|.|many
TGCAGCGTTGAAGTTGGGCGGCTGCAGTACTTC
CSVEVGRLQYF
>TRBJ1-1|TRBV29-1|.|.
TGCAGCGTCGACCCGACAGGTATGAACACTGAAGCTTTCTTT
CSVDPTGMNTEAFF
>TRBJ2-7|TRBV5-1|.|once
TGCGCCAGCAGCTTCGTTGACGGCGGGGGCGGCTACGAGCAGTACTTC
CASSFVDGGGGYEQYF
>TRBJ1-2|TRBV12-3/TRBV12-4|.|few
TGTGCCAGCAGTTTAGGGCAGGGAAGTAGGTTACATGGCTACACCTTC
CASSLGQGSRLHGYTF
>TRBJ2-7|TRBV20-1|TRBD1|many
TGCAGTGCTAGAGAAGAACATGACAGGGTAAAGTACCCATACTACGAGCAGTACTTC
CSAREEHDRVKYPYYEQYF
>TRBJ2-7|TRBV20-1|TRBD2|.
TGCAGTGCTGCGGGTCGGGGGGTACTCGACGAGCAGTACTTC
CSAAGRGVLDEQYF
>TRBJ2-7|TRBV29-1|TRBD1|few
TGCAGCGTTAGACTTAGGACAGGGGGTTTCTACGAGCAGTACTTC
CSVRLRTGGFYEQYF
>TRBJ2-7|TRBV2|.|.
TGTGCCAGCAGGGACAAGCTCTACGAGCAGTACTTC
CASRDKLYEQYF
>TRBJ2-7|TRBV2|TRBD2|few
TGTGCCAGCAGTCTGACTAGCGCTACCTACGAGCAGTACTTC
CASSLTSATYEQYF
>TRBJ2-1|TRBV20-1|TRBD2|few
TGCAGTGCTAGAGATCCGGGACTAGCGGGGAGGAGCTCCTACAATGAGCAGTTCTTC
CSARDPGLAGRSSYNEQFF
>TRBJ2-1|TRBV11-2|TRBD2|.
TGTGCCAGCAGCTTAGATCTGGCGGGAGGCCCCTACAATGAGCAGTTCTTC
CASSLDLAGGPYNEQFF
>TRBJ2-2|TRBV6-5|.|once
TGTGCCAGCAGTTACTCGACAGCGAACACCGGGGAGCTGTTTTTT
CASSYSTANTGELFF
>TRBJ2-5|TRBV12-3/TRBV12-4|.|.
TGTGCCAGCTCATTGGCAGGGCAGGCAACCCAGTACTTC
CASSLAGQATQYF
>TRBJ1-6|TRBV6-2/TRBV6-3|.|many
TGTGCCAGCAGTTTAGCCTCCCTATGGACAGCTCTCCACTTT
CASSLASLWTALHF
>TRBJ2-3|TRBV4-1|.|.
TGCGCCAGCAGCCAAGCCCTGGGGGCAGCTAGCACAGATACGCAGTATTTT
CASSQALGAASTDTQYF
>TRBJ2-6|TRBV19|.|many
TGTGCCAGTAGCAGACGGGGTGACAGCTCTGGGGCCAACGTCCTGACTTTC
CASSRRGDSSGANVLTF
>TRBJ2-5|TRBV6-1|TRBD2|many
TGTGCCAGCAGTGAATATCCTAGCGGACTAGGGGAGACCCAGTACTTC
CASSEYPSGLGETQYF
>TRBJ2-1|TRBV20-1|.|.
TGCAGTACACCCGAAGCCGGGCGGGACAATGAGCAGTTCTTC
CSTPEAGRDNEQFF
>TRBJ2-1|TRBV6-5|TRBD1|few
TGTGCCAGCAGTTACTCGACACAGGGGGATGGTGAGCAGTTCTTC
CASSYSTQGDGEQFF
>TRBJ1-5|TRBV12-3/TRBV12-4|.|once
TGTGCCAGCAGTTGGGGACCGCCAAGACGTCAGCCCCAGCATTTT
CASSWGPPRRQPQHF